The present T cell receptor beta chain was sequenced within a study of CD8+ T cells in alopecia areata. RNA was isolated and reverse transcribed to cDNA, the sequencing template. Repertoires were generated with immunoSEQ multiplex PCR, while TCRdb's copy carries only in-frame clones and drops some. The sample contains roughly 76,000 clones, roughly 30% of which appear only once. This clone has just a few counts. Trimming removed 4 bases at V and 0 bases at J, with 10 bases between. The CDR3 loop spans 14 amino acids. In germline, CDR1 is GTSNPN, CDR2 SVGIG (reference sequence). Regarding treatment: oral pan-JAK inhibitor, 5-10 mg twice daily.

This sample comprised CD8+ T cells sorted from blood, obtained at week 4, from a patient treated with tofacitinib. V gene TRBV30 combines with J gene TRBJ1-3; D ambiguous. The sequence was collected from a human donor with alopecia areata. The chain's CDR3 is CAWNPGSSGNTIYF. CDR3 nucleotide sequence: TGTGCCTGGAATCCCGGAAGCTCTGGAAACACCATATATTTT. The whole variable domain, filled in from reference TRBV30 and TRBJ1-3, reads SQTIHQWPATLVQPVGSPLSLECTVEGTSNPNLYWYRQAAGRGLQLLFYSVGIGQISSEVPQNLSASRPQDRQFILSSKKLLLSDSGFYLCAWNPGSSGNTIYFGEGSWLTVV.